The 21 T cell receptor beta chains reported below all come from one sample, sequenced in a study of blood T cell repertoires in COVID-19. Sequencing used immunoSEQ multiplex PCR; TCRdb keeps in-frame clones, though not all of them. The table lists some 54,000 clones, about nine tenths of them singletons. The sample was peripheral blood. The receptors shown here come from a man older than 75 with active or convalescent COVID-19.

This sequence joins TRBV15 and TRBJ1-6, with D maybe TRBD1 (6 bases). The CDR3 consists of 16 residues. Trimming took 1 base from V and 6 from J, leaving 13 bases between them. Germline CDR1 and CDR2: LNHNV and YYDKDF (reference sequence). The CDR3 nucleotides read TGTGCCACCAGCAGAGGGCAGGGGCTAACTAATTCACCCCTCCACTTT. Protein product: CATSRGQGLTNSPLHF.

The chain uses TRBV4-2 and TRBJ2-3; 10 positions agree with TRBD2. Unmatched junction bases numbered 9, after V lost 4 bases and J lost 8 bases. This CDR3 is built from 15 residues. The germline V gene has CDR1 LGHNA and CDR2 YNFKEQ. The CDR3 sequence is CASSPLLAGAGTQYF. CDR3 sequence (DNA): TGTGCCAGCAGCCCCCTCCTAGCGGGGGCGGGTACGCAGTATTTT.

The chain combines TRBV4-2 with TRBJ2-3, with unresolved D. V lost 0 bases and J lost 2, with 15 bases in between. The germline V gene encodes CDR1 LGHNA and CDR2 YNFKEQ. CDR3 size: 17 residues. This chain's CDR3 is CASSQDPVGRNTDTQYF. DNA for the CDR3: TGTGCCAGCAGCCAAGATCCCGTGGGCAGGAACACAGATACGCAGTATTTT.

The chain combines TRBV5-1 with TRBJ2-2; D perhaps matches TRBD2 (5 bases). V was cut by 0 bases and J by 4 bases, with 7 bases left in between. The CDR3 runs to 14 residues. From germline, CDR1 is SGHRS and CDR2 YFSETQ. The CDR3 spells CASSLDGITGELFF. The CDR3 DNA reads TGCGCCAGCAGCTTGGACGGGATCACCGGGGAGCTGTTTTTT.

For the CDR3, the DNA is TGCAGTGCTAGTCATGGGACTAGCGGGGCGTACCAAGAGACCCAGTACTTC. As protein: CSASHGTSGAYQETQYF. V is TRBV20-1 and J is TRBJ2-5, with TRBD2 identical over 13 bases. The V segment lost 3 bases and the J segment 0 bases; nucleotides outside the gene matches: 7. This CDR3 has 17 amino acids. Per the germline V gene, CDR1 is DFQATT and CDR2 is SNEGSKA (reference sequence).

CDR3 sequence reads: CASSQIGGGGETQYF. The CDR3 DNA sequence: TGCGCCAGCAGTCAAATAGGGGGCGGTGGGGAGACCCAGTACTTC. The gene calls are TRBV4-1 and TRBJ2-5, with 7 bases lining up with TRBD1. The CDR3 has 15 residues. CDR1 and CDR2 from the germline V gene are MGHRA and YSYEKL. V was clipped by 6 bases and J by 5 bases; unmatched bases: 12.

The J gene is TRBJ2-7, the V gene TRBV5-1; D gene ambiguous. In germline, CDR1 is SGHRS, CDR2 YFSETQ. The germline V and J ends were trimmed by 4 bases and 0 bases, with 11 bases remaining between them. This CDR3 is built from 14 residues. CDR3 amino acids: CASSLQASSYEQYF. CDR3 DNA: TGCGCCAGCAGCCTTCAGGCCAGCTCCTACGAGCAGTACTTC. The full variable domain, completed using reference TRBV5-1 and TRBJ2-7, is KAGVTQTPRYLIKTRGQQVTLSCSPISGHRSVSWYQQTPGQGLQFLFEYFSETQRNKGNFPGRFSGRQFSNSRSEMNVSTLELGDSALYLCASSLQASSYEQYFGPGTRLTVT.

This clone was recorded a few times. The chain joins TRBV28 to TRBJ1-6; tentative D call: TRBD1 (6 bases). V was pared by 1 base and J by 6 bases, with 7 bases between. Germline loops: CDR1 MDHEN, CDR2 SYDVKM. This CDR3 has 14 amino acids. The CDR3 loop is CASSLYRVNSPLHF. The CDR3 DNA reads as TGTGCCAGCAGTTTATACAGGGTTAATTCACCCCTCCACTTT.

The CDR3 region is CASRADRDVAGAFF. The CDR3 DNA reads TGTGCCAGTAGGGCCGACAGGGACGTCGCCGGAGCTTTCTTT. This chain connects TRBV19 to TRBJ1-1, with 7 bases identical to TRBD1. The junction had 14 bases not matched to a gene; V was cut back by 6 bases and J by 10 bases. The CDR3 totals 14 residues. Germline CDR1 reads LNHDA; CDR2 reads SQIVND (reference sequence).

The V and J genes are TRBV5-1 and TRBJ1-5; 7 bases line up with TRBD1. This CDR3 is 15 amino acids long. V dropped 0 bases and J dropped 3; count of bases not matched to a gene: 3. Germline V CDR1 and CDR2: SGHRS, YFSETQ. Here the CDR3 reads CASSLGDRHNQPQHF. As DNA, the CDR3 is TGCGCCAGCAGCTTGGGGGACAGACACAATCAGCCCCAGCATTTT.

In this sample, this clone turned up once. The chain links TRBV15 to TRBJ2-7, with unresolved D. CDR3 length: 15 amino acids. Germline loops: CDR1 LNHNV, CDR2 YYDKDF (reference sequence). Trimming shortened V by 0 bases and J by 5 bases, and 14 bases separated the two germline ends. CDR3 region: CATSREYPPRDEQYF. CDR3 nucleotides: TGTGCCACCAGCAGAGAGTACCCGCCCCGGGACGAGCAGTACTTC.

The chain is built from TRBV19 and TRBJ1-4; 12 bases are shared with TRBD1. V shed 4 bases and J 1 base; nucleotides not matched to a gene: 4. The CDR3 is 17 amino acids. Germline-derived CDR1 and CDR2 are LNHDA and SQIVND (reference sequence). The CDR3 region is CASSTRDRGRTNEKLFF. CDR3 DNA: TGTGCCAGTAGTACCCGGGACAGGGGGCGAACTAATGAAAAACTGTTTTTT.

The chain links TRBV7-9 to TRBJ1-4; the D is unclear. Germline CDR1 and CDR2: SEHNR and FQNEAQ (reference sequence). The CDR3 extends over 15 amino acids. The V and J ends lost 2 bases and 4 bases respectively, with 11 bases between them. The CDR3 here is CASSLLGRINEKLFF. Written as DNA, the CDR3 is TGTGCCAGCAGCTTATTGGGCCGGATTAATGAAAAACTGTTTTTT.

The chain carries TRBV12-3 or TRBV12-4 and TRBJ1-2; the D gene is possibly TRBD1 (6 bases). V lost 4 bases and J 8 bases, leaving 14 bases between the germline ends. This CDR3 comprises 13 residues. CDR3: CASSWRQGIGYTF. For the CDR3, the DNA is TGTGCCAGCAGTTGGAGGCAGGGGATCGGCTACACCTTC.

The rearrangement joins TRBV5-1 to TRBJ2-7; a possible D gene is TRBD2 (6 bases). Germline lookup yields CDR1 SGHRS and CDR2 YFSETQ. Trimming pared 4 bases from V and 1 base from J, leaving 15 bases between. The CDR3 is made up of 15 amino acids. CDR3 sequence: CASSQAGPPSYEQYF. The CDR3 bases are TGCGCCAGCAGCCAGGCGGGGCCCCCATCCTACGAGCAGTACTTC.

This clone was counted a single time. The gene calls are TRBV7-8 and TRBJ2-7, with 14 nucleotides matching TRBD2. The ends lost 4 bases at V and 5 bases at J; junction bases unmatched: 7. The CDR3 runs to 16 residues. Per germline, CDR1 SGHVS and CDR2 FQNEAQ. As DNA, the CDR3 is TGTGCCAGCAGCTCCCCCAGGACTAGCGGGAGGCACGAGCAGTACTTC. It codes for CASSSPRTSGRHEQYF.

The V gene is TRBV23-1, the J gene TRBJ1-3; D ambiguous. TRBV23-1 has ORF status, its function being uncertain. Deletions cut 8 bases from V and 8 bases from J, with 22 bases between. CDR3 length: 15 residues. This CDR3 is CASARGPQHKDTIYF. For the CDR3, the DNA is TGCGCCAGCGCCCGAGGTCCCCAGCATAAAGACACCATATATTTT.

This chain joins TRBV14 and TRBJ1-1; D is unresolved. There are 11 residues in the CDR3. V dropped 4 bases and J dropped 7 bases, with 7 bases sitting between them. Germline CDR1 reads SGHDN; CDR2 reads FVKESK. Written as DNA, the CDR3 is TGTGCCAGCAGCCGGGCGGGTGAAGCTTTCTTT. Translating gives CASSRAGEAFF.

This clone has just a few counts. The CDR3 spells CASSPPEGPLHF. The CDR3, as DNA: TGTGCCAGCAGTCCGCCGGAGGGACCCCTCCACTTT. The V call is TRBV6-5, the J call TRBJ1-6; D is ambiguous. The CDR3 has 12 amino acids. The V gene's germline CDR1 is MNHEY and CDR2 SVGAGI. With 5 bases removed from V and 12 bases from J, the gap between germline ends came to 11 bases.

CDR3 amino acids: CASSPLGTSVSYEQYF. The CDR3 nucleotides are TGTGCCAGCTCGCCCCTGGGGACTAGCGTCTCCTACGAGCAGTACTTC. This sequence joins TRBV9 and TRBJ2-7; TRBD2 matches 10 bases. V lost 7 bases to trimming and J lost 0 bases; unmatched junction nucleotides: 10. CDR1 and CDR2 (germline): SGDLS, YYNGEE. The CDR3 loop spans 16 amino acids.

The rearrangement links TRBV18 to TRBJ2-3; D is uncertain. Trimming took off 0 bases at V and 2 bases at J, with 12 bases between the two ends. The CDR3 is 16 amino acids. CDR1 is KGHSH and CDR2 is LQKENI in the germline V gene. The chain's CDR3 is CASSPPSSSHTDTQYF. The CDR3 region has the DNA TGTGCCAGCTCACCACCGAGCTCCTCCCACACAGATACGCAGTATTTT. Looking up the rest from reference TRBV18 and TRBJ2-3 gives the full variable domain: NAGVMQNPRHLVRRRGQEARLRCSPMKGHSHVYWYRQLPEEGLKFMVYLQKENIIDESGMPKERFSAEFPKEGPSILRIQQVVRGDSAAYFCASSPPSSSHTDTQYFGPGTRLTVL.